The clone carrying this TCR beta chain was found a few times. These data originate in a study of blood T cell repertoires in COVID-19. Study at large: PBMCs, B-cell-depleted T cells, or T cells were the source of the cDNA or gDNA that made up the material.

The CDR3 extends over 15 amino acids. The germline V gene encodes CDR1 MGHRA and CDR2 YSYEKL. Trimming took 4 bases from V and 5 from J; bases not matched to a gene: 8. Source study methods: Using reference gene primer amplification, nucleated cell counts were estimated. Here immunoSEQ multiplex PCR was the method, and the copy in TCRdb shows in-frame clones only, minus some. V and J calls and clone size are as listed in that table; D and trimming were resolved from the DNA. The data show roughly 150,000 clones, around four fifths seen once. The sequence came from a woman of 80 years or more with acute or convalescent COVID-19. The chain carries TRBV4-1 and TRBJ2-7; 10 bases fit TRBD1. The material sequenced was peripheral blood. The CDR3: CASSLRQGAFDEQYF. The CDR3 DNA reads as TGCGCCAGCAGCCTCAGACAGGGGGCATTCGACGAGCAGTACTTC.